This T cell receptor beta chain was recovered during a study of CD8+CD57+ T cells in acquired aplastic anemia. About the research overall: Sorted CD4+ and CD8+ cell DNA averaged roughly 3 ug.

The study, taken as a whole, reports: A set of about 28 CD8+ CDR3 sequences was shared between patients and controls, and these sequences appeared highly expressed in patients.

Researchers used genomic DNA as the template to profile TCR beta VDJ and CDR3. A single record per CDR3 protein comes from TCRdb applying MiXCR to the reads. The table has roughly 290,000 distinct CDR3 sequences, under 65% seen once; the top ten hold 1.3%. In this sample, this clonotype turned up many times. Its antigen is unknown. The CDR3 consists of 17 residues. The V and J ends lost 4 bases and 0 bases, in that order; junction bases with no gene match: 8. Germline CDR1 reads LGHDT; CDR2 reads YNNKEL (reference sequence). Before being chosen for sequencing, patients had shown CD8+CD57+ cell expansion by flow cytometry. Therapy had not been given to patients before blood sampling.

The sequence was obtained from a human donor with aplastic anemia. Material: sorted CD4+, CD8+, or CD8+CD57+ T cells (not recorded which) from PBMCs. The V call is TRBV3-1, the J call TRBJ1-1, with 10 bases matching TRBD1. CDR3 protein: CASSLPGTGAMNTEAFF. CDR3 sequence (DNA): TGTGCCAGCAGCCTCCCAGGGACAGGGGCCATGAACACTGAAGCTTTCTTT.